The next 20 T cell receptor beta chains were all read from a single sample in a study of T cells in Graves' hyperthyroidism and ophthalmopathy. The investigators amplified TCR beta CDR3 regions from RNA transcripts. A set of HTBI primers served as the primers for a first-round RT-PCR of the TCR CDR3. One entry per CDR3 protein results from TCRdb running MiXCR on the multiplex PCR reads. Of over 120,000 distinct CDR3 sequences in the sample, around 21% were seen once. The sequenced sample consisted of blood. All receptors derive from a woman aged 45 to 65 with Graves' hyperthyroidism that later progressed to Graves' ophthalmopathy.

The rearrangement uses TRBV20-1 and TRBJ2-1; 11 nucleotides agree with TRBD2. Germline-derived CDR1 and CDR2 are DFQATT and SNEGSKA (reference sequence). V lost 4 bases and J lost 3; bases outside the gene matches: 5. CDR3 length: 15 amino acids. The CDR3 sequence: CSANELAGDYNEQFF. CDR3 bases: TGCAGTGCTAATGAACTAGCGGGAGACTACAATGAGCAGTTCTTC.

This clonotype was seen a handful of times. The CDR3 spells CSAPTSVSYEQYF. As DNA, the CDR3 is TGCAGTGCTCCGACTAGCGTCTCCTACGAGCAGTACTTC. The rearrangement uses TRBV20-1 and TRBJ2-7, with 8 bases identical to TRBD2. This CDR3 contains 13 residues. After removal of 5 bases from V and 0 bases from J, the junction contained 3 bases not matched to a gene. The germline V gene has CDR1 DFQATT and CDR2 SNEGSKA (reference sequence).

V and J are TRBV19 and TRBJ1-1, with no clear D. Germline V lookup: CDR1 LNHDA, CDR2 SQIVND (reference sequence). The V gene lost 5 bases and the J gene lost 5 bases, with 18 bases spanning the gap. The CDR3 is 15 residues long. The CDR3 loop reads CASSPDGTRGTEAFF. For the CDR3, the DNA is TGTGCCAGTAGTCCGGACGGAACCCGAGGTACTGAAGCTTTCTTT.

This clonotype has ten or more counts. The chain recombines TRBV2 with TRBJ2-7; possible D gene TRBD1, 6 bases. Trimming pared 8 bases from V and 2 bases from J, leaving 19 bases between. The CDR3 runs 15 residues. Per germline, CDR1 SNHLY and CDR2 FYNNEI. CDR3 DNA sequence: TGTGCCAGCTTGGGGATAAGGACAGTGACCTACGAGCAGTACTTC. Its translation is CASLGIRTVTYEQYF.

V gene TRBV5-8 combines with J gene TRBJ2-2, with 14 nucleotides matching TRBD2. Germline trimming cut 5 bases from V and 4 bases from J; bases unmatched to any gene: 4. Germline-derived CDR1 and CDR2 are SGHTS and YDEGEE. The CDR3 extends over 16 amino acids. CDR3 region: CASRRTSGRSTGELFF. The CDR3 coding sequence is TGTGCCAGCAGACGGACTAGCGGGAGGAGCACCGGGGAGCTGTTTTTT.

This clonotype was picked up a small number of times. The chain couples TRBV7-2 to TRBJ2-1; 7 nucleotides line up with TRBD2. V was clipped by 4 bases and J by 3 bases; unmatched bases: 9. Germline V gives CDR1 SGHTA, CDR2 FQGNSA. The length of the CDR3 is 16 residues. For the CDR3, the DNA is TGTGCCAGCAGCTCGCGGGGGAACTTCAACTACAATGAGCAGTTCTTC. It translates to CASSSRGNFNYNEQFF.

The chain recombines TRBV5-4 with TRBJ2-7; no definite D call. CDR1 and CDR2 from the germline V gene are SGHNT and YYREEE (reference sequence). The CDR3 spans 11 residues. Trimming shortened V by 2 bases and J by 6 bases, and 6 bases separated the two germline ends. This CDR3 is CASSLKAEQYF. The DNA of the CDR3 is TGTGCCAGCAGCTTAAAAGCCGAGCAGTACTTC.

The chain combines TRBV6-4 with TRBJ2-2, with TRBD2 matching over 11 bases. Per germline, CDR1 MRHNA and CDR2 SNTAGT. With V trimmed by 7 bases and J by 0 bases, 4 bases remained unmatched. The CDR3 runs to 16 residues. The CDR3 DNA reads as TGTGCCAGCAAGGGTAGCGGGAGGGCGAACACCGGGGAGCTGTTTTTT. Protein product: CASKGSGRANTGELFF.

This clonotype has a count of ten or more. This chain joins TRBV28 and TRBJ2-4, with a tentative D call TRBD2 (6 bases). V was pared by 10 bases and J by 1 base, with 20 bases between. CDR1 is MDHEN, CDR2 SYDVKM, per germline. The CDR3 totals 16 residues. CDR3 protein: CATRPGVGTAKNIQYF. In DNA form, the CDR3 reads TGTGCCACCCGGCCGGGAGTAGGTACGGCCAAAAACATTCAGTACTTC.

The V and J genes are TRBV5-6 and TRBJ1-6; 7 bases agree with TRBD1. CDR1 and CDR2 (germline): SGHDT, YYEEEE. The CDR3 covers 15 residues. J lost 10 bases, V lost 2 bases, and 9 bases had no gene match. This CDR3 reads CASSFDRVEGSPLHF. In nucleotides, the CDR3 is TGTGCCAGCAGCTTCGACAGGGTTGAAGGATCACCCCTCCACTTT.

V is TRBV4-2 and J is TRBJ2-7, with D possibly being TRBD2 (6 bases). Germline CDR1 LGHNA, CDR2 YNFKEQ. Trimming stripped 3 bases from V and 1 base from J, with 7 bases between. CDR3 size: 13 residues. CDR3 sequence: CASSHGTSYEQYF. DNA of the CDR3: TGTGCCAGCAGCCACGGGACTTCCTACGAGCAGTACTTC.

Ten or more counts support this clonotype. The rearrangement links TRBV28 to TRBJ2-6; D ambiguous. V lost 2 bases and J 2 bases, leaving 13 bases between the germline ends. The CDR3 contains 17 residues. Looked up from germline, CDR1 is MDHEN and CDR2 is SYDVKM. Here the CDR3 DNA reads TGTGCCAGCAGTTTACCAAGACAACCCGCTGGGGCCAACGTCCTGACTTTC. It codes for CASSLPRQPAGANVLTF.

This clonotype was counted many times. The chain recombines TRBV2 with TRBJ1-5; D is ambiguous. CDR1 SNHLY and CDR2 FYNNEI come from the germline V gene. Trimming cost V 5 bases and J 2 bases, with 7 bases left between them. CDR3 size: 13 residues. This chain's CDR3 is CASSNDGNQPQHF. The CDR3 DNA reads TGTGCCAGCAGTAACGACGGCAATCAGCCCCAGCATTTT.

This clonotype showed up many times. The V call is TRBV5-1, the J call TRBJ2-3; TRBD2 agrees at 13 bases. Trimming at V came to 0 bases and at J to 5 bases, leaving 3 bases not matched to a gene. Germline V gives CDR1 SGHRS, CDR2 YFSETQ. The length of the CDR3 is 16 residues. Here the CDR3 reads CASSLGTSGSQDTQYF. The CDR3 DNA follows: TGCGCCAGCAGCTTGGGGACTAGCGGGAGTCAAGATACGCAGTATTTT.

This clonotype was detected only a few times. This chain uses TRBV30 with TRBJ1-4, with D possibly being TRBD1 (5 bases). Trimming took 0 bases from V and 5 from J, leaving 16 bases between them. This CDR3 has 16 residues. Per germline, CDR1 GTSNPN and CDR2 SVGIG (reference sequence). This CDR3 is CAWSVHGLGPNEKLFF. CDR3 coding DNA: TGTGCCTGGAGTGTACATGGATTGGGACCCAATGAAAAACTGTTTTTT. Supplemented by reference TRBV30 and TRBJ1-4, the full variable domain reads SQTIHQWPATLVQPVGSPLSLECTVEGTSNPNLYWYRQAAGRGLQLLFYSVGIGQISSEVPQNLSASRPQDRQFILSSKKLLLSDSGFYLCAWSVHGLGPNEKLFFGSGTQLSVL.

The V and J genes are TRBV13 and TRBJ2-2; no reliable D call. The CDR3 covers 16 residues. Germline-derived CDR1 and CDR2 are PRHDT and FYEKMQ (reference sequence). V lost 5 bases and J 0 bases, leaving 13 bases between the germline ends. CDR3 residues: CASSPTGRTNTGELFF. The CDR3 DNA reads TGTGCCAGCAGCCCCACCGGCAGGACGAACACCGGGGAGCTGTTTTTT.

Only a few counts were recorded for this clonotype. This chain joins TRBV29-1 and TRBJ1-1; D gene uncertain. Trimming stripped 7 bases from V and 3 bases from J, with 21 bases between. Germline-derived CDR1 and CDR2 are SQVTM and ANQGSEA. The CDR3 spans 15 residues. The CDR3 bases are TGCAGCGCACGCCGCTACCGCCCTCAGGACACTGAAGCTTTCTTT. This codes for CSARRYRPQDTEAFF.

This clonotype occurred many times. This chain connects TRBV7-9 to TRBJ2-7; D remains ambiguous. There are 12 residues in the CDR3. V was cut by 2 bases and J by 5 bases, with 7 bases left in between. Germline loops: CDR1 SEHNR, CDR2 FQNEAQ (reference sequence). CDR3 sequence (DNA): TGTGCCAGCAGCTTACCTAAGCACGAGCAGTACTTC. This encodes CASSLPKHEQYF.

A remark on this clonotype: Sequence at one end of the junction differs from germline and may be a read error. This chain links TRBV9 with TRBJ2-1, with 9 bases lining up with TRBD1. Looked up from germline, CDR1 is SGDLS and CDR2 is YYNGEE. This CDR3 is 16 amino acids long. The CDR3 nucleotides are TGTGCCAGCAGCGCGGGGGACAGGGTAGGGTCCAATGAGCGGTTCTTC. It encodes CASSAGDRVGSNERFF.

This clonotype was seen ten or more times. This chain connects TRBV28 to TRBJ1-3; 8 positions agree with TRBD1. Germline V gene sequence: CDR1 MDHEN, CDR2 SYDVKM. This CDR3 is 15 amino acids long. Germline trimming cut 7 bases from V and 0 bases from J; bases unmatched to any gene: 5. CDR3 in DNA: TGTGCCAGCAAGGGACAGGACGTCTCTGGAAACACCATATATTTT. As protein: CASKGQDVSGNTIYF.